One TCR beta chain is described in this entry. Its target is not known. The data derive from a study of cytomegalovirus exposure and HLA in healthy donors. General study points: Further analysis, carried out later, found HLA-associated TCR beta chains more clonally expanded than equally common other chains. Accurate predictions that matched the HLA-A and HLA-B alleles of most subjects were reportedly made from TCR beta sequences.

The CDR3 runs 15 residues. The ends were cut back, 3 bases at V and 1 base at J, with 11 bases in the middle. The V gene's germline CDR1 is SGHNT and CDR2 YYREEE (reference sequence). PCR used 60 Vbeta primers and 13 Jbeta primers. Repertoires were generated with immunoSEQ multiplex PCR, while TCRdb's copy carries only in-frame clones and drops some. Of about 93,000 clones in the sample, over 60% were seen once. The rearrangement joins TRBV5-4 to TRBJ1-5; D perhaps matches TRBD1 (6 bases). The sequencing sample was made of PBMCs. This TCR was recovered from a boy aged 5-17 years in good health and CMV-seropositive. DNA of the CDR3: TGTGCCAGCAGCTCGGATGGGACAAGCAATCAGCCCCAGCATTTT. This gives the protein CASSSDGTSNQPQHF. The variable domain in full, with the rest retrieved from reference TRBV5-4 and TRBJ1-5, is ETGVTQSPTHLIKTRGQQVTLRCSSQSGHNTVSWYQQALGQGPQFIFQYYREEENGRGNFPPRFSGLQFPNYSSELNVNALELDDSALYLCASSSDGTSNQPQHFGDGTRLSIL.